This T cell receptor (beta chain) was captured by sequencing in a study of blood T cells in healthy people across ages. The amount of total RNA extracted per sample was at least 6 micrograms. Combining a sample-barcoded 5' primer with a J-beta primer mix, a second PCR ran for roughly 7 to 12 cycles. Each cDNA molecule received a tag from a template-switch adaptor that had 12 random nucleotides. A single record per CDR3 protein comes from TCRdb applying MiXCR to the 5' RACE reads. This sample has over a million distinct CDR3 sequences, with 20% to 25% found just once. The CDR3 is 13 amino acids. V was cut by 6 bases and J by 4 bases, with 11 bases left in between. Germline V gene data show CDR1 as ENHRY and CDR2 as SYGVKD. These data also featured in a second study, about T cells of mothers and their children. That work adds: RNA was extracted, and all of it went into cDNA synthesis at approximately 1.4 ug per 15 ul. Reads recorded for TCR beta CDR3 numbered over 9 million per mother and around 3 million per child.

This receptor was identified in a girl between 2 and 10 years old in good health. Sequencing used blood. The rearrangement links TRBV10-3 to TRBJ2-3, with D maybe TRBD2 (6 bases). The CDR3 nucleotides are TGTGCCATCAGGGAGGAGGGCGCAGATACGCAGTATTTT. It encodes CAIREEGADTQYF.